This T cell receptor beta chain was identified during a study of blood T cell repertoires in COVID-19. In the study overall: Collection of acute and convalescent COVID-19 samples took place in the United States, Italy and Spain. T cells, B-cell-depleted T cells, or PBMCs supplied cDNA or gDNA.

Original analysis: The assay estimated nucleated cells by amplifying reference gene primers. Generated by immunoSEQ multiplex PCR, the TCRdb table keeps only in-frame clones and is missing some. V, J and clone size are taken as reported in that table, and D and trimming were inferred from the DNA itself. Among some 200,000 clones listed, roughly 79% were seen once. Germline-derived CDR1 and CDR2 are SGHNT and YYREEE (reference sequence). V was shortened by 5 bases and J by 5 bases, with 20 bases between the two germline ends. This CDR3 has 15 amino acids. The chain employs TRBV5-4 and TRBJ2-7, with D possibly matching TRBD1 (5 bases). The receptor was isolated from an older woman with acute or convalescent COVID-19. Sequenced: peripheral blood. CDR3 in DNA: TGTGCCAGCAGTAGGGGTCGGAGTTGGCAGGACGAGCAGTACTTC. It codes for CASSRGRSWQDEQYF.